The next 5 T cell receptor beta chains were all read from a single sample in a study of long-term antiretroviral therapy in people with HIV. Sequencing relied on immunoSEQ assay v3.0, run at survey level. The repertoire was sequenced with immunoSEQ multiplex PCR; TCRdb's copy has only in-frame clones and lacks some. The sample lists about 22,000 clones, around 80% seen once, with about a tenth in the top ten. The source material was unsorted PBMCs, sampled 4.1 years after starting antiretroviral therapy. The receptors derive from a woman aged 40 to 50 with HIV.

The chain has TRBV19 and TRBJ2-1; weak D call: TRBD2 (6 bases). CDR1 is LNHDA and CDR2 is SQIVND in the germline V gene (reference sequence). The length of the CDR3 is 16 residues. V lost 0 bases and J lost 2, with 11 bases in between. The CDR3 DNA follows: TGTGCCAGTAGTATAGAATCCTCTAGCGCCTACAATGAGCAGTTCTTC. Protein product: CASSIESSSAYNEQFF.

The chain recombines TRBV11-2 with TRBJ2-4; TRBD1 matches at 7 bases. Germline V lookup: CDR1 SGHAT, CDR2 FQNNGV. The CDR3 consists of 15 residues. Trimming at V came to 4 bases and at J to 7 bases, leaving 10 bases not matched to a gene. CDR3 region: CASSSDRVTGNIQYF. The DNA of the CDR3 is TGTGCCAGCAGCTCGGATAGGGTGACAGGGAACATTCAGTACTTC. The full variable domain, rest sourced from reference TRBV11-2 and TRBJ2-4, is EAGVAQSPRYKIIEKRQSVAFWCNPISGHATLYWYQQILGQGPKLLIQFQNNGVVDDSQLPKDRFSAERLKGVDSTLKIQPAKLEDSAVYLCASSSDRVTGNIQYFGAGTRLSVL.

This clone was seen just once. This chain uses TRBV5-1 with TRBJ1-3; 7 positions match TRBD1. The J segment lost 6 bases and the V segment lost 0 bases, leaving 9 bases of the junction unmatched. The CDR3 is 16 residues long. Germline V gene data show CDR1 as SGHRS and CDR2 as YFSETQ. The CDR3 DNA follows: TGCGCCAGCAGCTTGGAACCCGGGGACAGACAAAACACCATATATTTT. Amino acids: CASSLEPGDRQNTIYF.

This chain uses TRBV9 with TRBJ2-2; D may match TRBD1 or TRBD2 (5 bases each). CDR3 length equals 15 residues. V lost 0 bases and J lost 3, with 9 bases in between. Germline CDR1 is SGDLS and CDR2 is YYNGEE. CDR3 in DNA: TGTGCCAGCAGCGTAGGGGGGTTTGACACCGGGGAGCTGTTTTTT. This codes for CASSVGGFDTGELFF.

The chain couples TRBV6-5 to TRBJ2-7, with 8 bases lining up with TRBD1. CDR3 size: 14 residues. Germline assignment: CDR1 MNHEY and CDR2 SVGAGI. J gave up 2 bases and V 6 bases, and 6 bases lay outside the gene matches. The CDR3 loop is CASSDRGQTYEQYF. The CDR3 coding sequence is TGTGCCAGCAGCGACAGGGGACAAACCTACGAGCAGTACTTC.